The 18 T cell receptor beta chains given below trace back to one sample, sequenced in a study of blood T cell repertoires in COVID-19. The method was immunoSEQ multiplex PCR; TCRdb's version includes in-frame clones alone and lacks a portion of them. The sample lists 25,000 to 35,000 clones; 91% were seen once. The sequenced sample consisted of peripheral blood. Receptor source: a human donor with active COVID-19. The donor label of this sample is uncertain.

This clone was observed once. The chain combines TRBV12-3 or TRBV12-4 with TRBJ2-5; perhaps TRBD2 as D (5 bases). The CDR3 spans 13 residues. V was clipped by 6 bases and J by 5 bases, with 13 bases between them. The CDR3 protein is CASSIGGLETQYF. DNA of the CDR3: TGTGCCAGCAGCATAGGAGGCTTGGAGACCCAGTACTTC.

The V and J genes are TRBV11-2 and TRBJ2-2; possibly TRBD1 for D (5 bases). This CDR3 contains 16 residues. Germline CDR1 is SGHAT and CDR2 is FQNNGV. The V end lost 5 bases, the J end lost 6 bases, and 19 bases lay between the germline ends. CDR3 bases: TGTGCCAGCAGCAAGATCCCAGGGTGGATCGCCGGGGAGCTGTTTTTT. Protein product: CASSKIPGWIAGELFF. Together with reference TRBV11-2 and TRBJ2-2, the CDR3 gives the full variable domain: EAGVAQSPRYKIIEKRQSVAFWCNPISGHATLYWYQQILGQGPKLLIQFQNNGVVDDSQLPKDRFSAERLKGVDSTLKIQPAKLEDSAVYLCASSKIPGWIAGELFFGEGSRLTVL.

CDR3 residues: CASSPGRGHGYTF. Here the CDR3 DNA reads TGTGCCAGCTCACCGGGCAGGGGACATGGCTACACCTTC. The rearrangement links TRBV18 to TRBJ1-2; a weak D match, TRBD1 (6 bases). CDR1 KGHSH and CDR2 LQKENI come from the germline V gene. The CDR3 covers 13 residues. V lost 3 bases and J lost 6, with 11 bases in between.

The CDR3 coding sequence is TGTGCCTGGAGCGGACAGAAAAACACTGAAGCTTTCTTT. Its protein is CAWSGQKNTEAFF. The chain links TRBV30 to TRBJ1-1; the D gene is possibly TRBD1 (6 bases). Per germline, CDR1 GTSNPN and CDR2 SVGIG (reference sequence). The CDR3 consists of 13 residues. Trimming shortened V by 3 bases and J by 2 bases, and 10 bases separated the two germline ends.

This chain connects TRBV9 to TRBJ2-3; D might be TRBD2 (6 bases). Trimming took 4 bases from V and 5 from J, leaving 11 bases between them. Germline CDR1 and CDR2: SGDLS and YYNGEE. The CDR3 extends over 13 amino acids. CDR3 DNA sequence: TGTGCCAGCAGCTACCGGGAGAGAGATACGCAGTATTTT. This translates into CASSYRERDTQYF.

The CDR3 protein is CASSQGTSGSTDTQYF. CDR3 sequence (DNA): TGTGCCAGCAGCCAGGGGACTAGCGGGAGCACAGATACGCAGTATTTT. The J gene is TRBJ2-3, the V gene TRBV11-2; 12 positions match TRBD2. The CDR3 is 16 residues long. V lost 5 bases, J lost 0 bases, and 3 bases stayed unmatched. Per germline, CDR1 SGHAT and CDR2 FQNNGV.

The gene calls are TRBV5-6 and TRBJ2-5; a weak D match, TRBD1 (5 bases). CDR1 SGHDT and CDR2 YYEEEE come from the germline V gene. Trimming cost V 2 bases and J 5 bases, with 19 bases left between them. The length of the CDR3 is 16 residues. The CDR3 is CASSFPTGPGPETQYF. The CDR3 DNA follows: TGTGCCAGCAGCTTCCCCACAGGACCTGGTCCGGAGACCCAGTACTTC.

This rearrangement joins TRBV5-1 to TRBJ2-1, with 9 bases fitting TRBD2. The CDR3 covers 15 residues. CDR1 and CDR2 from the germline V gene are SGHRS and YFSETQ. V was clipped by 1 base and J by 7 bases; unmatched bases: 6. CDR3 loop: CASSLQREVPNEQFF. CDR3 DNA: TGCGCCAGCAGCTTGCAGCGGGAGGTGCCTAATGAGCAGTTCTTC.

The CDR3 loop is CASSLDRDYEQYF. CDR3 DNA: TGTGCCAGCAGCTTGGACAGGGACTACGAGCAGTACTTC. The rearrangement joins TRBV5-4 to TRBJ2-7, with D tentatively TRBD1 (6 bases). V lost 0 bases to trimming and J lost 3 bases, with 7 bases between them. From germline, CDR1 is SGHNT and CDR2 YYREEE (reference sequence). The CDR3 extends over 13 amino acids. Full variable domain (missing parts from reference TRBV5-4 and TRBJ2-7): ETGVTQSPTHLIKTRGQQVTLRCSSQSGHNTVSWYQQALGQGPQFIFQYYREEENGRGNFPPRFSGLQFPNYSSELNVNALELDDSALYLCASSLDRDYEQYFGPGTRLTVT.

The chain combines TRBV28 with TRBJ2-7; 9 positions agree with TRBD1. The length of the CDR3 is 14 residues. The trim removed 5 bases at V and 4 bases at J, leaving 6 bases unmatched. Germline CDR1 and CDR2: MDHEN and SYDVKM. CDR3 in amino acids: CASSLQGARYEQYF. The CDR3 nucleotides are TGTGCCAGCAGTCTACAGGGGGCGCGGTACGAGCAGTACTTC.

This clone has only a few counts. The chain employs TRBV5-4 and TRBJ2-7, with 11 nucleotides matching TRBD2. This CDR3 is built from 17 residues. Germline V gene data show CDR1 as SGHNT and CDR2 as YYREEE (reference sequence). The ends lost 0 bases at V and 5 bases at J; junction bases unmatched: 10. CDR3 region: CASSLGGSGRGGNEQYF. CDR3 DNA: TGTGCCAGCAGCTTGGGGGGTAGCGGGAGGGGAGGTAACGAGCAGTACTTC. The variable domain in full, with the rest retrieved from reference TRBV5-4 and TRBJ2-7, is ETGVTQSPTHLIKTRGQQVTLRCSSQSGHNTVSWYQQALGQGPQFIFQYYREEENGRGNFPPRFSGLQFPNYSSELNVNALELDDSALYLCASSLGGSGRGGNEQYFGPGTRLTVT.

This chain uses TRBV3-1 (or the pseudogene TRBV3-2) with TRBJ2-5; TRBD1 matches at 7 bases. Germline trimming cut 1 base from V and 5 bases from J; bases unmatched to any gene: 7. The germline gives CDR1 LGHDT, CDR2 YNNKEL (reference sequence). CDR3 length: 15 amino acids. In nucleotides, the CDR3 is TGTGCCAGCAGCCAAGTGACCGGGACAGTTGAGACCCAGTACTTC. Translated, it gives CASSQVTGTVETQYF.

The V gene is TRBV11-2, the J gene TRBJ2-1; no reliable D call. Germline assignment: CDR1 SGHAT and CDR2 FQNNGV. V was trimmed by 1 base and J by 7 bases, leaving 5 bases between them. This CDR3 has 12 amino acids. CDR3 region: CASSLVRNEQFF. In DNA form, the CDR3 reads TGTGCCAGCAGCTTAGTTCGGAATGAGCAGTTCTTC.

The sample holds one count of this clone. The rearrangement uses TRBV9 and TRBJ2-3; the match to TRBD1 covers 9 bases. The CDR3 extends over 16 amino acids. CDR1 and CDR2 from the germline V gene are SGDLS and YYNGEE. V shed 3 bases and J 2 bases; nucleotides not matched to a gene: 7. CDR3 region: CASSGRTGALTDTQYF. In nucleotides, the CDR3 is TGTGCCAGCAGCGGACGGACAGGGGCCCTCACAGATACGCAGTATTTT.

This clone has just one count. V is TRBV10-3 and J is TRBJ1-2, with D hard to call. V was cut by 3 bases and J by 0 bases, with 14 bases left in between. The CDR3 length is 16 residues. The V gene's germline CDR1 is ENHRY and CDR2 SYGVKD. The CDR3 loop reads CAISEESGVANYGYTF. The CDR3 DNA reads TGTGCCATCAGTGAAGAGTCCGGGGTCGCTAACTATGGCTACACCTTC.

The V call is TRBV11-1, the J call TRBJ2-1, with no clear D. CDR1 and CDR2 from the germline V gene are SGHAT and FQDESV (reference sequence). The CDR3 runs to 13 residues. V lost 5 bases to trimming and J lost 2 bases, with 7 bases between them. CDR3 residues: CASSPVPYNEQFF. The CDR3 bases are TGTGCCAGCAGCCCCGTCCCCTACAATGAGCAGTTCTTC.

Only a few counts were recorded for this clone. The chain uses TRBV27 and TRBJ2-7; possibly TRBD2 for D (7 bases). Trimming removed 7 bases at V and 1 base at J, with 20 bases between. Looked up from germline, CDR1 is MNHEY and CDR2 is SMNVEV (reference sequence). CDR3 length: 16 residues. CDR3 DNA: TGTGCCAGCACCCCGTCGGGGGGCGCGGGATCCTACGAGCAGTACTTC. Its protein is CASTPSGGAGSYEQYF.

V is TRBV30 and J is TRBJ2-3; 12 bases align to TRBD2. Germline trimming cut 4 bases from V and 1 base from J; bases unmatched to any gene: 9. CDR1 GTSNPN and CDR2 SVGIG come from the germline V gene (reference sequence). This CDR3 is 17 amino acids long. The CDR3 DNA reads as TGTGCCTGGACCTTAGCCCTAGCGGGGGGGGGCACAGATACGCAGTATTTT. This translates into CAWTLALAGGGTDTQYF. The whole variable domain, filled in from reference TRBV30 and TRBJ2-3, reads SQTIHQWPATLVQPVGSPLSLECTVEGTSNPNLYWYRQAAGRGLQLLFYSVGIGQISSEVPQNLSASRPQDRQFILSSKKLLLSDSGFYLCAWTLALAGGGTDTQYFGPGTRLTVL.